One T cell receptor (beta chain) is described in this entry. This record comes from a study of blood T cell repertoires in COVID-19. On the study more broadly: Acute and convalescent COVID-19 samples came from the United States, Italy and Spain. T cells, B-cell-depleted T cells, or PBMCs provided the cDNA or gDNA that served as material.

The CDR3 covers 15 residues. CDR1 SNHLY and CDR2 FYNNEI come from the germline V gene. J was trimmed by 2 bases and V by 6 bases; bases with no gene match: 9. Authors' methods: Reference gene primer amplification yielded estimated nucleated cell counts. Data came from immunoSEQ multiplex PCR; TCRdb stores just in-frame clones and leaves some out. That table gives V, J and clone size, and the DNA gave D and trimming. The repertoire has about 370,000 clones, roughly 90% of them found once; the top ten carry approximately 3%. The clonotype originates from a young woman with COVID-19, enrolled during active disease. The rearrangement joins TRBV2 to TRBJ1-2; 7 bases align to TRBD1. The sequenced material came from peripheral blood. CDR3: CASSDGPRGNYGYTF. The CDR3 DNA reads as TGTGCCAGCAGCGATGGCCCCAGGGGGAACTATGGCTACACCTTC. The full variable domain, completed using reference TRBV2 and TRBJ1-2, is EPEVTQTPSHQVTQMGQEVILRCVPISNHLYFYWYRQILGQKVEFLVSFYNNEISEKSEIFDDQFSVERPDGSNFTLKIRSTKLEDSAMYFCASSDGPRGNYGYTFGSGTRLTVV.